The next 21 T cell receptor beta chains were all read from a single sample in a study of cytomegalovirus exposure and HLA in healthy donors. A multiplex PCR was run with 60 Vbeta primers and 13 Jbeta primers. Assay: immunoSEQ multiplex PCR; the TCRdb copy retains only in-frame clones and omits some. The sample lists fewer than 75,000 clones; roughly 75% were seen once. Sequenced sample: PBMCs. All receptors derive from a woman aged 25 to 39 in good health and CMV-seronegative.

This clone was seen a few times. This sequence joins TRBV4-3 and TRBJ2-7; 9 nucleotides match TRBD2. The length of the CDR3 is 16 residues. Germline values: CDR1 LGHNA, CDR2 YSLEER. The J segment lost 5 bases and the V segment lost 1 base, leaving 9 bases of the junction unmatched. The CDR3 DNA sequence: TGCGCCAGCAGCCAAGTCTTAGCGGGAGCCCCCCACGAGCAGTACTTC. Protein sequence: CASSQVLAGAPHEQYF.

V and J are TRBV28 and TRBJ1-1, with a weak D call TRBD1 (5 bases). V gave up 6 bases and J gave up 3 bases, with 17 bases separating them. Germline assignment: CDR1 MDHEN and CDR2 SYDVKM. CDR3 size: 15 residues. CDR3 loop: CASSAEGRADTEAFF. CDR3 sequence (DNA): TGTGCCAGCAGCGCGGAGGGGAGGGCGGACACTGAAGCTTTCTTT.

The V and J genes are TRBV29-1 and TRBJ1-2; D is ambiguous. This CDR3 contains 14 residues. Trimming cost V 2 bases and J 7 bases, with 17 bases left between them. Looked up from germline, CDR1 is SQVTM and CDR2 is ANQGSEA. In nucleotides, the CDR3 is TGCAGCGTTGAAACGGGAGCTATATTTGGTGGCTACACCTTC. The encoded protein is CSVETGAIFGGYTF.

The CDR3 DNA follows: TGTGCCAGCAGCCCAGGACAGAGCTACGAGCAGTACTTC. This sequence encodes CASSPGQSYEQYF. This rearrangement joins TRBV6-5 to TRBJ2-7, with TRBD1 as a possible D gene (6 bases). V was cut by 6 bases and J by 3 bases, with 12 bases left in between. The CDR3 is 13 residues long. Germline CDR1 is MNHEY and CDR2 is SVGAGI.

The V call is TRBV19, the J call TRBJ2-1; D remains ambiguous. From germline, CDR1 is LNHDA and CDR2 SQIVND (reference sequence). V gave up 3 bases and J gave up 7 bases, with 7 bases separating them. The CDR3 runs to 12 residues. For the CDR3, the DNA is TGTGCCAGTAGTATTTGGGCAAATGAGCAGTTCTTC. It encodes CASSIWANEQFF. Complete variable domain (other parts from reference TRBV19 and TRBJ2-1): DGGITQSPKYLFRKEGQNVTLSCEQNLNHDAMYWYRQDPGQGLRLIYYSQIVNDFQKGDIAEGYSVSREKKESFPLTVTSAQKNPTAFYLCASSIWANEQFFGPGTRLTVL.

CDR3 sequence reads: CASSPGLPGELFF. The DNA for the CDR3 is TGTGCCAGCAGCCCCGGACTCCCCGGGGAGCTGTTTTTT. The chain employs TRBV7-2 and TRBJ2-2; D possibly corresponds to TRBD2 (5 bases). Germline values: CDR1 SGHTA, CDR2 FQGNSA. V lost 5 bases and J lost 6, with 10 bases in between. This CDR3 is built from 13 residues.

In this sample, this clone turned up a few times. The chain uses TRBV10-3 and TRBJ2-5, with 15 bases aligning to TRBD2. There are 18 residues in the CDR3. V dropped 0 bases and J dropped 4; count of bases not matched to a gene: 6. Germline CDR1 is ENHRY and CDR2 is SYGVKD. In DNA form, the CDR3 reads TGTGCCATCAGTGAGTCTGGGGGACTAGCGGGAGGACGAGAGACCCAGTACTTC. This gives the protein CAISESGGLAGGRETQYF.

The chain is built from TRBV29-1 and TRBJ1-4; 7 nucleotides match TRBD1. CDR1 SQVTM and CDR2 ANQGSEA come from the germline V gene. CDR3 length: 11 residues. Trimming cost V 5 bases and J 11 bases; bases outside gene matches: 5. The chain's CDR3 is CSVLTGSKLFF. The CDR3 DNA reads TGCAGCGTTTTGACAGGGTCGAAACTGTTTTTT. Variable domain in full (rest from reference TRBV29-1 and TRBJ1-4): SAVISQKPSRDICQRGTSLTIQCQVDSQVTMMFWYRQQPGQSLTLIATANQGSEATYESGFVIDKFPISRPNLTFSTLTVSNMSPEDSSIYLCSVLTGSKLFFGSGTQLSVL.

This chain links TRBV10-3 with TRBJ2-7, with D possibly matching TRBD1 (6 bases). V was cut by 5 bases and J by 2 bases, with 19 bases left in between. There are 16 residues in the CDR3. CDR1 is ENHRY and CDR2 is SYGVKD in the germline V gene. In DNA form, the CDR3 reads TGTGCCATCAGTCTCTCCTCCGGGACACCCACCTACGAGCAGTACTTC. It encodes CAISLSSGTPTYEQYF.

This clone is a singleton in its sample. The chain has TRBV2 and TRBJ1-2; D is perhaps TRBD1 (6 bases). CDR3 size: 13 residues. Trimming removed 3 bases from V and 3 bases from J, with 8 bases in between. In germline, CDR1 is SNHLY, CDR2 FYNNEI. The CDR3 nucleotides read TGTGCCAGCAGTGATTCAGGGGACTATGGCTACACCTTC. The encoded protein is CASSDSGDYGYTF.

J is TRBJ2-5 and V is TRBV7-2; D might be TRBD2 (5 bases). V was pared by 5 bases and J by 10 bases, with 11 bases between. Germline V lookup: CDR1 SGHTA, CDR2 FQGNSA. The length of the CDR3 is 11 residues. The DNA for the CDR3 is TGTGCCAGCAGCCCGGGGAAAATCCAGTACTTC. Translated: CASSPGKIQYF.

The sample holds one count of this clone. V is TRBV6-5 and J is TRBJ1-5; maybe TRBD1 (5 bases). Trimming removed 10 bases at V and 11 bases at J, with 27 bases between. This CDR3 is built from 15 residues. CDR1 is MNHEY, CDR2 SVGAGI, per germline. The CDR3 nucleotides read TGTGCCACCTCCCCGGGACGGTCCCGGGGGAGGGCCCAGCATTTT. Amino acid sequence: CATSPGRSRGRAQHF.

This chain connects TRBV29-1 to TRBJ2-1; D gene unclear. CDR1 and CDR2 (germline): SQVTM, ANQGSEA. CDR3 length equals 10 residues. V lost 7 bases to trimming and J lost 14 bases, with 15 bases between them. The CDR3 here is CSGHEVEEFF. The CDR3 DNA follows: TGCAGCGGCCACGAGGTCGAGGAGTTCTTC.

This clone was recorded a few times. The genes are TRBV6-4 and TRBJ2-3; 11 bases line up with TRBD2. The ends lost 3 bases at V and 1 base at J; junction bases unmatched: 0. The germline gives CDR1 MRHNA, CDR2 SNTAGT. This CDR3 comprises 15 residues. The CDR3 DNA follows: TGTGCCAGCAGTGAGACTAGCGGGGGCACAGATACGCAGTATTTT. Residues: CASSETSGGTDTQYF.

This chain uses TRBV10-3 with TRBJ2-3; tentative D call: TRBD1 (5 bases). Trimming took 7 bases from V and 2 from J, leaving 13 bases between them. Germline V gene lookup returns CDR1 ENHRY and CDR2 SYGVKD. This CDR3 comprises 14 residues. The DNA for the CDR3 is TGTGCCATCAAAAGGGGTCCCGACACAGATACGCAGTATTTT. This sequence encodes CAIKRGPDTDTQYF.

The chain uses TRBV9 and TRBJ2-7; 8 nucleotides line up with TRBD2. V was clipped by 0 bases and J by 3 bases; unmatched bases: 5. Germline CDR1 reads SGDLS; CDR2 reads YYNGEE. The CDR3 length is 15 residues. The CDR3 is CASSVGSSGNYEQYF. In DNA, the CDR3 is TGTGCCAGCAGCGTAGGGAGTAGCGGGAACTACGAGCAGTACTTC.

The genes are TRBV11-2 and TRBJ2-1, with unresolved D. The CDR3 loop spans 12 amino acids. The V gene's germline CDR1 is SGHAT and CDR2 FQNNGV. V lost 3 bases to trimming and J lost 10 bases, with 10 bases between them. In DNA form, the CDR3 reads TGTGCCAGCAGCTTGAACAGCAACGAGCAGTTCTTC. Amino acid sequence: CASSLNSNEQFF.

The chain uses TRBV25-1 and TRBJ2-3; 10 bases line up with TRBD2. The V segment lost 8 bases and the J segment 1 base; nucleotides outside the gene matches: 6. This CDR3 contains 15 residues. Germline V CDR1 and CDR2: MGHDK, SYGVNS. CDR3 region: CASVSGTSGTDTQYF. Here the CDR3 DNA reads TGTGCCAGCGTTTCCGGGACTAGCGGCACAGATACGCAGTATTTT.

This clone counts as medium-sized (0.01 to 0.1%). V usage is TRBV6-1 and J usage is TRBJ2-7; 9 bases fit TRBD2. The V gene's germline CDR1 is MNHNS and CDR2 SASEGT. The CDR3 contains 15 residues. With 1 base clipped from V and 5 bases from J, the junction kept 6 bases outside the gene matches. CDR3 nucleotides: TGTGCCAGCAGTGAAGGGAGCGGGGGGCCACACGAGCAGTACTTC. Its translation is CASSEGSGGPHEQYF.

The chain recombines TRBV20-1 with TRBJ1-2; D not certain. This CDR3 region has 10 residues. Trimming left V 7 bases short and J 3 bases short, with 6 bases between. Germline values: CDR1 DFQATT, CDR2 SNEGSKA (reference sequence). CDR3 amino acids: CSVADYGYTF. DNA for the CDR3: TGCAGTGTGGCGGACTATGGCTACACCTTC.

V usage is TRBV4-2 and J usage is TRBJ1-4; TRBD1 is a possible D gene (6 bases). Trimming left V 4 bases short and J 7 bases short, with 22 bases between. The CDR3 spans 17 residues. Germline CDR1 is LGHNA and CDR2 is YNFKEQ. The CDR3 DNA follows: TGTGCCAGCAGCCCACAGGGTCGTCCGGGTATTGGTGAAAAACTGTTTTTT. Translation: CASSPQGRPGIGEKLFF.